This entry concerns a single TCR beta chain. Looked up from germline, CDR1 is SGHRS and CDR2 is YFSETQ. CDR3 length equals 15 residues. After removal of 3 bases from V and 6 bases from J, the junction contained 4 bases not matched to a gene. The record originates from a study of OX40 agonist ivuxolimab in advanced cancers. Measured with immunoSEQ multiplex PCR; TCRdb has only the in-frame clones, and not every one. The table includes about 16,000 clones, roughly 81% detected once. The cohort excluded patients with autoimmune disease history or systemic immunosuppression. Researchers took blood at baseline, on cycle 4 day 1, and on cycle 7 day 1.

This clonotype originated in an adult with an advanced solid tumor such as melanoma, head and neck, liver or kidney cancer. The chain employs TRBV5-1 and TRBJ2-2, with TRBD2 identical over 11 bases. Sample: CD4+ or CD8+ T cells sorted from blood, taken in a trial of the OX40 agonist ivuxolimab. CDR3 amino acids: CASSYSGRASGELFF. DNA for the CDR3: TGCGCCAGCAGCTATAGCGGGAGGGCCTCCGGGGAGCTGTTTTTT.